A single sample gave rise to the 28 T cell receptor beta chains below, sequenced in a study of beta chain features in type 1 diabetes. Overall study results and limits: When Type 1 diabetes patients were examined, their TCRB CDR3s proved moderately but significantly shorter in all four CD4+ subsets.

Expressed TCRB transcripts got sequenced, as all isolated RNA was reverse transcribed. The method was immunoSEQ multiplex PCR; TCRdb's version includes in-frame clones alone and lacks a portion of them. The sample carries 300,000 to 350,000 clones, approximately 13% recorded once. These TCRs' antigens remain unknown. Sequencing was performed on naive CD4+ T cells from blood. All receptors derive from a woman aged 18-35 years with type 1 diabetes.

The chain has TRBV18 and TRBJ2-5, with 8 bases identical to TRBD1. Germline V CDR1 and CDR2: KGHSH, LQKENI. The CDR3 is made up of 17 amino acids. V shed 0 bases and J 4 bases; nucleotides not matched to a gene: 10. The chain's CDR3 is CASSPPSRTGGRETQYF. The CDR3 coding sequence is TGTGCCAGCTCACCACCGTCGCGAACAGGGGGTCGAGAGACCCAGTACTTC.

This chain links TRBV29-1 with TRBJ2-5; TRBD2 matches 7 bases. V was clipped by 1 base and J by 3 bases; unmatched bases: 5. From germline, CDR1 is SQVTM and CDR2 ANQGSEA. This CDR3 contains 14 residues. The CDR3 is CSVEGRLAEETQYF. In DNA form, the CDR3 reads TGCAGCGTTGAAGGTCGGCTAGCGGAAGAGACCCAGTACTTC.

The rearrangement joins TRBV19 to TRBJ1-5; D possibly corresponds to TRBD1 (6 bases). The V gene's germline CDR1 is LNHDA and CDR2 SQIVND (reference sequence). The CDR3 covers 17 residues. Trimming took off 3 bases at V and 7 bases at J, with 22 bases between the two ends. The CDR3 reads CASSIRGRGGPGQPQHF. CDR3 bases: TGTGCCAGTAGTATCCGGGGGCGCGGGGGGCCGGGGCAGCCCCAGCATTTT.

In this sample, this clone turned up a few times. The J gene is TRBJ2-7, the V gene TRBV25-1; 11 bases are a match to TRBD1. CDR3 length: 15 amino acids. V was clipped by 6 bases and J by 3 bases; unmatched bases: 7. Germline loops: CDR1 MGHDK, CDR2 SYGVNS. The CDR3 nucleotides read TGTGCCAGCAGCCTTTCCGGGACAGGGGGCTACGAGCAGTACTTC. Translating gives CASSLSGTGGYEQYF.

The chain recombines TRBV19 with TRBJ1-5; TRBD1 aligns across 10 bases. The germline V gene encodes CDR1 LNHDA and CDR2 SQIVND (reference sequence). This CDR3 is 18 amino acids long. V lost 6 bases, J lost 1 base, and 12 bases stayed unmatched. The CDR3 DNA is TGTGCCAGTAGCTCCGACAGGGGGCGAGTTTGGAGCAATCAGCCCCAGCATTTT. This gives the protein CASSSDRGRVWSNQPQHF. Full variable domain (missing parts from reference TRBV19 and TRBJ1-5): DGGITQSPKYLFRKEGQNVTLSCEQNLNHDAMYWYRQDPGQGLRLIYYSQIVNDFQKGDIAEGYSVSREKKESFPLTVTSAQKNPTAFYLCASSSDRGRVWSNQPQHFGDGTRLSIL.

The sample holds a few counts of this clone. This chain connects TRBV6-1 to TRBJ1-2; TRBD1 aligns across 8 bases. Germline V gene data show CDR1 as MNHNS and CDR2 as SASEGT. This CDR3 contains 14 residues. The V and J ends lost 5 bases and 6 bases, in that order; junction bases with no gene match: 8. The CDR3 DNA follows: TGTGCCAGCAGTCGCAGCGGACAGGGTAATGGCTACACCTTC. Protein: CASSRSGQGNGYTF.

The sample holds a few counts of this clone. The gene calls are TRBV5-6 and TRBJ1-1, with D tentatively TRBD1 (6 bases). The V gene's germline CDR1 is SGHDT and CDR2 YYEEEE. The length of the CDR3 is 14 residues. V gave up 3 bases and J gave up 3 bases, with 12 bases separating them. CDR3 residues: CASSSDSSYTEAFF. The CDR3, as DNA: TGTGCCAGCAGCTCGGACAGTTCCTACACTGAAGCTTTCTTT.

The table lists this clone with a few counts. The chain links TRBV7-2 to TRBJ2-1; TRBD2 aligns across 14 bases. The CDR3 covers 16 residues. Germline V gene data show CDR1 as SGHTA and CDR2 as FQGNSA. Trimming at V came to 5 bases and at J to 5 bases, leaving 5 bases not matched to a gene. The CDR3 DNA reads TGTGCCAGCAGCCTAAGACTAGCGGGAGGGGACAATGAGCAGTTCTTC. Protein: CASSLRLAGGDNEQFF.

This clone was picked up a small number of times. The DNA of the CDR3 is TGTGCCAGCAGTACCAGTAACTATGGCTACACCTTC. This translates into CASSTSNYGYTF. The chain is built from TRBV28 and TRBJ1-2, with D unclear. V was trimmed by 5 bases and J by 1 base, leaving 5 bases between them. CDR3 length equals 12 residues. The germline V gene encodes CDR1 MDHEN and CDR2 SYDVKM.

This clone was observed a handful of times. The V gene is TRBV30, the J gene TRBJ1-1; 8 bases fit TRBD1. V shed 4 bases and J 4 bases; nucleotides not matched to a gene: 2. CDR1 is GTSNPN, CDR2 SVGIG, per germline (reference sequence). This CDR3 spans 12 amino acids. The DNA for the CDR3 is TGTGCCTGGATACAGGGGGTCACTGAAGCTTTCTTT. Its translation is CAWIQGVTEAFF.

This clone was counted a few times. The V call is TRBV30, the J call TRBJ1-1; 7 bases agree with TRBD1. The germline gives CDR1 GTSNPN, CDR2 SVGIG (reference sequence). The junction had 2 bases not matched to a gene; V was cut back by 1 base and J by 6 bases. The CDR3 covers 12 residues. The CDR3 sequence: CAWSAGTAEAFF. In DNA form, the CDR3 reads TGTGCCTGGAGTGCTGGGACAGCTGAAGCTTTCTTT.

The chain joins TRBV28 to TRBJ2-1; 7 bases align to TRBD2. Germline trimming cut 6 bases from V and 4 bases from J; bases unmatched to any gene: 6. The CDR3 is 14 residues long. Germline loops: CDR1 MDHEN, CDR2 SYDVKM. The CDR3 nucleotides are TGTGCCAGCAGGTCAGCGGGAATTTACAATGAGCAGTTCTTC. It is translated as CASRSAGIYNEQFF.

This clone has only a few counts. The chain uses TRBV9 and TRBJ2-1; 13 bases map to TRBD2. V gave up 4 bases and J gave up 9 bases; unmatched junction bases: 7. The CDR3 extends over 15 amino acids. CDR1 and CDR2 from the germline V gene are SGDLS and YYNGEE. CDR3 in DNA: TGTGCCAGCAGCCCCGGACTAGCGGGAGTGGGTGAGCAGTTCTTC. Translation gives CASSPGLAGVGEQFF.

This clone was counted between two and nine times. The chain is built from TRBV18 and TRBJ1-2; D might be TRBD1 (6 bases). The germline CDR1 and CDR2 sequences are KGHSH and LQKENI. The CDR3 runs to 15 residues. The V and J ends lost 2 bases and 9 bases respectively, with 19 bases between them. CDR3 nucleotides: TGTGCCAGCTCACCAGAAAGGACTGGGACAAGGAGCTACACCTTC. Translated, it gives CASSPERTGTRSYTF. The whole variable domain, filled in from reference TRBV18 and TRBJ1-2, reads NAGVMQNPRHLVRRRGQEARLRCSPMKGHSHVYWYRQLPEEGLKFMVYLQKENIIDESGMPKERFSAEFPKEGPSILRIQQVVRGDSAAYFCASSPERTGTRSYTFGSGTRLTVV.

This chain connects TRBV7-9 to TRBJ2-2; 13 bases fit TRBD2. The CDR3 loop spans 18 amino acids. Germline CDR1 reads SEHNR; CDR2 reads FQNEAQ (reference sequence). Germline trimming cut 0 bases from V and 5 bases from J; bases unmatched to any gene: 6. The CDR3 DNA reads TGTGCCAGCAGCTTAGCCTCAGGGACTAGCGGGATTACCGGGGAGCTGTTTTTT. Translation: CASSLASGTSGITGELFF.

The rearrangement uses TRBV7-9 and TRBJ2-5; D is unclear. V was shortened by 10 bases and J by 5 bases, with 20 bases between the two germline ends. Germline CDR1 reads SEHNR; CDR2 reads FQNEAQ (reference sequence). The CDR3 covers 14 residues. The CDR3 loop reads CATCPRGAWETQYF. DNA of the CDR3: TGTGCCACCTGCCCACGAGGAGCATGGGAGACCCAGTACTTC.

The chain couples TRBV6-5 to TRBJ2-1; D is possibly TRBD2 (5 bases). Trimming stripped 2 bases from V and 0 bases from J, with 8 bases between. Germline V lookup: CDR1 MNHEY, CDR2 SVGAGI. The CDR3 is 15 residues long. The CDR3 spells CASSYVGSSYNEQFF. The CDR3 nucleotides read TGTGCCAGCAGTTACGTGGGGAGCTCCTACAATGAGCAGTTCTTC.

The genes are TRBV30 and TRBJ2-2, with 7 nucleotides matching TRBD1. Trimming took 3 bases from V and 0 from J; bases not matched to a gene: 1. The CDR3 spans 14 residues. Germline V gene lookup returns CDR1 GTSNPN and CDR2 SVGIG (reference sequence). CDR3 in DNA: TGTGCCTGGAGAGGGGGCTCGAACACCGGGGAGCTGTTTTTT. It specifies CAWRGGSNTGELFF.

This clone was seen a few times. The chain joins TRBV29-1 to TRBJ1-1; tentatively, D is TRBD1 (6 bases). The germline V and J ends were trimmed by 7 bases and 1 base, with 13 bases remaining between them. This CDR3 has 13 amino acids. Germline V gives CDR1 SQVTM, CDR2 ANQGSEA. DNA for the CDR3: TGCAGCGCGGGGACACCAACGAACACTGAAGCTTTCTTT. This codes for CSAGTPTNTEAFF. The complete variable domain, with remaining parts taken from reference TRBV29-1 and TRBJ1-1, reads SAVISQKPSRDICQRGTSLTIQCQVDSQVTMMFWYRQQPGQSLTLIATANQGSEATYESGFVIDKFPISRPNLTFSTLTVSNMSPEDSSIYLCSAGTPTNTEAFFGQGTRLTVV.

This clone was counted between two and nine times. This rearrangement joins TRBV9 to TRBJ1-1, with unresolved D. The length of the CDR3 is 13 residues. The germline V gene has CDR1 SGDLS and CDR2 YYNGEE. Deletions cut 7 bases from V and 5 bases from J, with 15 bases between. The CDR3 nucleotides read TGTGCCAGCGGTTTGGGGAGGCAAACTGAAGCTTTCTTT. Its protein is CASGLGRQTEAFF.

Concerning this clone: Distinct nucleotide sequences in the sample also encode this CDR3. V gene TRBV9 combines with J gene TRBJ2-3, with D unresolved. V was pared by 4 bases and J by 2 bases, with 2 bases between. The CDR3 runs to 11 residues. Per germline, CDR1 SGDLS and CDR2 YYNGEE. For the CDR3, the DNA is TGTGCCAGCAGCCTCACAGATACGCAGTATTTT. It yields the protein CASSLTDTQYF.

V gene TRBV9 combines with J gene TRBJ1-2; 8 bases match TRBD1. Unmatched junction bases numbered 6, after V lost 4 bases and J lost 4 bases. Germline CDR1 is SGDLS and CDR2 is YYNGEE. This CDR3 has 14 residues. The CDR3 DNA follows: TGTGCCAGCAGCTCCGGACAGGGACGCTATGGCTACACCTTC. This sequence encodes CASSSGQGRYGYTF.

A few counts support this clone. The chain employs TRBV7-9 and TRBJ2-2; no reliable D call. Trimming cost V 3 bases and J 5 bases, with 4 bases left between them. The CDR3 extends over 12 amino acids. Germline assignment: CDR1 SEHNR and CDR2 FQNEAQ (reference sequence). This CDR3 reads CASSFETGELFF. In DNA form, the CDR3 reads TGTGCCAGCAGCTTCGAGACCGGGGAGCTGTTTTTT.

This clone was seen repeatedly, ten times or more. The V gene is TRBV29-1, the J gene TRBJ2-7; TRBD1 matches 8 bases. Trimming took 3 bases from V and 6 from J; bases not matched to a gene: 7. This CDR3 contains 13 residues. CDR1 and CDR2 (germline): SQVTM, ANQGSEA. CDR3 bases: TGCAGCGTTGACTCGGGACAGGCTCGCGAGCAGTACTTC. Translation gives CSVDSGQAREQYF.

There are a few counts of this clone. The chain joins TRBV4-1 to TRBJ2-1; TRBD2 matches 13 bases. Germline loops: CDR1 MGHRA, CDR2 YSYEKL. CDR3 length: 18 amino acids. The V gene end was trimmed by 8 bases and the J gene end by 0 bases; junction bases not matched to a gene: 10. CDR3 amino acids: CASDQGLAGSGSYNEQFF. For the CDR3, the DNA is TGCGCCAGCGATCAGGGACTAGCGGGATCTGGCTCCTACAATGAGCAGTTCTTC.

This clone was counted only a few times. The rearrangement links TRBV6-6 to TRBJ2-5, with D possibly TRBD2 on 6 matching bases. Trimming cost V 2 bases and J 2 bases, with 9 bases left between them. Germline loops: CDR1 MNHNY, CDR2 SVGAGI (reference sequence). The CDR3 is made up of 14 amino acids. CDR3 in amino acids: CASSYGGGQETQYF. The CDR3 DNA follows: TGTGCCAGCAGTTACGGGGGAGGACAAGAGACCCAGTACTTC.

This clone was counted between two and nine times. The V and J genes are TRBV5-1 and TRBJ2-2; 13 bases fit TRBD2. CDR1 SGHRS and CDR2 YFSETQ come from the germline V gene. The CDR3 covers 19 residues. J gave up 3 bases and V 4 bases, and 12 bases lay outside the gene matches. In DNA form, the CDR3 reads TGCGCCAGCAGCAGCTGGACTAGCGGGAGTTCCTTCGACACCGGGGAGCTGTTTTTT. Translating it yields CASSSWTSGSSFDTGELFF.

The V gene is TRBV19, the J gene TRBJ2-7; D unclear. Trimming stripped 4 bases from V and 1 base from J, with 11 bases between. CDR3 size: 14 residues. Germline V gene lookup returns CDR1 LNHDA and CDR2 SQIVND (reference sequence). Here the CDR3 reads CASSKAIKSYEQYF. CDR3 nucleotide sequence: TGTGCCAGTAGTAAAGCAATAAAGTCCTACGAGCAGTACTTC.